One and the same sample provided the 20 T cell receptor beta chains below, sequenced in a study of T cells in tumors after PD-1 blockade. Only in-frame clones appear in the TCRdb table, and some are missing; sequencing was by immunoSEQ multiplex PCR. The data show under 50,000 clones, more than 60% seen once. The material was PBMCs, obtained before anti-PD-1 therapy. The receptors were sampled from a human donor with advanced basal cell or squamous cell carcinoma (not recorded which).

The chain combines TRBV6-5 with TRBJ1-1; D gene ambiguous. Germline CDR1 reads MNHEY; CDR2 reads SVGAGI. The CDR3 is made up of 11 amino acids. V was cut by 2 bases and J by 4 bases, with 2 bases left in between. CDR3 coding DNA: TGTGCCAGCAGTTACCTCACTGAAGCTTTCTTT. As protein: CASSYLTEAFF.

The chain joins TRBV6-5 to TRBJ1-5; TRBD1 might be the D (6 bases). Trimming took 6 bases from V and 4 from J, leaving 13 bases between them. Per germline, CDR1 MNHEY and CDR2 SVGAGI. CDR3 length: 14 residues. Here the CDR3 reads CASRDSGENQPQHF. The DNA for the CDR3 is TGTGCCAGCAGGGATTCAGGGGAAAATCAGCCCCAGCATTTT.

The J gene is TRBJ2-7, the V gene TRBV4-2, with a possible D match to TRBD1 (6 bases). Germline CDR1 LGHNA, CDR2 YNFKEQ. V lost 3 bases to trimming and J lost 3 bases, with 15 bases between them. This CDR3 spans 15 amino acids. The CDR3 DNA is TGTGCCAGCAGCCACCAGAGGGGACAATTCTACGAGCAGTACTTC. Translating it yields CASSHQRGQFYEQYF.

The chain employs TRBV29-1 and TRBJ1-2; D is unclear. Deletions cut 2 bases from V and 5 bases from J, with 9 bases between. CDR1 SQVTM and CDR2 ANQGSEA come from the germline V gene. CDR3 length: 12 residues. CDR3 loop: CSVEPGAYGYTF. The CDR3 region has the DNA TGCAGCGTTGAACCGGGTGCATATGGCTACACCTTC.

This chain joins TRBV4-2 and TRBJ1-3; D remains ambiguous. The CDR3 has 16 amino acids. V dropped 0 bases and J dropped 0 bases, with 9 bases sitting between them. Germline V gives CDR1 LGHNA, CDR2 YNFKEQ. CDR3 coding DNA: TGTGCCAGCAGCCAAGACAGGCCCGTCTCTGGAAACACCATATATTTT. Protein product: CASSQDRPVSGNTIYF.

The V call is TRBV12-3 or TRBV12-4, the J call TRBJ1-2, with unresolved D. This CDR3 region has 13 residues. V was shortened by 4 bases and J by 7 bases, with 13 bases between the two germline ends. CDR3 protein: CASSSPTRGGYTF. The CDR3 DNA sequence: TGTGCCAGCAGTTCACCGACAAGAGGTGGCTACACCTTC.

The rearrangement joins TRBV5-1 to TRBJ2-1, with D tentatively TRBD2 (6 bases). The germline CDR1 and CDR2 sequences are SGHRS and YFSETQ. Deletions cut 3 bases from V and 8 bases from J, with 15 bases between. The CDR3 sequence is 14 residues long. The CDR3 loop is CASSSEGRAHEQFF. In DNA, the CDR3 is TGCGCCAGCAGCTCGGAGGGGCGTGCCCATGAGCAGTTCTTC.

The chain uses TRBV19 and TRBJ2-3, with D possibly matching TRBD1 (5 bases). V shed 3 bases and J shed 2 bases, with 9 bases lying between them. From germline, CDR1 is LNHDA and CDR2 SQIVND (reference sequence). This CDR3 contains 14 residues. The CDR3 nucleotides read TGTGCCAGTAGTATCCCAGGGTCCACAGATACGCAGTATTTT. Encoded protein: CASSIPGSTDTQYF.

The V call is TRBV19, the J call TRBJ2-7, with unresolved D. V gave up 1 base and J gave up 6 bases, with 10 bases separating them. This CDR3 is built from 13 residues. Germline values: CDR1 LNHDA, CDR2 SQIVND (reference sequence). The CDR3 is CASSIALNSEQYF. In DNA, the CDR3 is TGTGCCAGTAGTATAGCCCTCAACAGCGAGCAGTACTTC.

CDR3 protein: CASSYSRSEQYF. CDR3 bases: TGTGCCAGCAGTTACTCCCGGTCCGAGCAGTACTTC. The chain employs TRBV6-6 and TRBJ2-7; D remains ambiguous. The V and J ends lost 0 bases and 6 bases respectively, with 6 bases between them. From germline, CDR1 is MNHNY and CDR2 SVGAGI (reference sequence). This CDR3 comprises 12 residues.

The chain recombines TRBV6-5 with TRBJ2-1; a weak D match, TRBD1 (6 bases). The ends were cut back, 11 bases at V and 7 bases at J, with 21 bases in the middle. Germline CDR1 reads MNHEY; CDR2 reads SVGAGI. The CDR3 loop spans 14 amino acids. The CDR3 bases are TGTGCCGTCTACGGTGGACAGCCAAAAAATGAGCAGTTCTTC. This translates into CAVYGGQPKNEQFF.

V is TRBV6-6 and J is TRBJ2-6; D is ambiguous. V lost 7 bases, J lost 2 bases, and 6 bases lay in between. The CDR3 is made up of 13 amino acids. Looked up from germline, CDR1 is MNHNY and CDR2 is SVGAGI (reference sequence). The CDR3 DNA reads TGTGCCAGCACGAGTGCTGGGGCCAACGTCCTGACTTTC. It codes for CASTSAGANVLTF.

The chain recombines TRBV6-5 with TRBJ1-1; 7 bases agree with TRBD1. Trimming at V came to 6 bases and at J to 3 bases, leaving 10 bases not matched to a gene. The germline V gene encodes CDR1 MNHEY and CDR2 SVGAGI. This CDR3 comprises 15 residues. CDR3 region: CASRQEQGRYTEAFF. The CDR3 DNA sequence: TGTGCCAGCAGGCAGGAACAGGGGCGGTACACTGAAGCTTTCTTT.

The V and J genes are TRBV19 and TRBJ1-5; 7 bases match TRBD1. Looked up from germline, CDR1 is LNHDA and CDR2 is SQIVND (reference sequence). The CDR3 covers 15 residues. V dropped 3 bases and J dropped 5; count of bases not matched to a gene: 7. CDR3 sequence: CASSMSRQGDQPQHF. The CDR3 DNA reads TGTGCCAGTAGTATGAGTCGCCAGGGGGATCAGCCCCAGCATTTT.

This clone was detected only once. The chain couples TRBV24-1 to TRBJ2-1; 8 bases are shared with TRBD2. V was clipped by 5 bases and J by 7 bases; unmatched bases: 12. Germline V gives CDR1 KGHDR, CDR2 SFDVKD. The CDR3 loop spans 16 amino acids. CDR3 sequence: CATSGAGTRITNEQFF. The CDR3 DNA sequence: TGTGCCACCAGTGGGGCCGGGACTAGAATCACGAATGAGCAGTTCTTC.

The chain recombines TRBV3-1 (or the pseudogene TRBV3-2) with TRBJ2-7; D is perhaps TRBD2 (6 bases). The germline V and J ends were trimmed by 3 bases and 4 bases, with 16 bases remaining between them. The CDR3 length is 15 residues. CDR1 and CDR2 (germline): LGHDT, YNNKEL (reference sequence). This CDR3 is CASSHLPGGVYEQYF. The CDR3 bases are TGTGCCAGCAGCCACCTCCCCGGGGGAGTTTACGAGCAGTACTTC.

The J gene is TRBJ2-6, the V gene TRBV28, with 9 positions matching TRBD1. V lost 4 bases, J lost 4 bases, and 11 bases stayed unmatched. Germline CDR1 MDHEN, CDR2 SYDVKM. This CDR3 spans 18 amino acids. CDR3 region: CASSSWGQGRSGANVLTF. CDR3 DNA: TGTGCCAGCAGTTCCTGGGGACAGGGTCGGTCGGGGGCCAACGTCCTGACTTTC.

The chain employs TRBV7-2 and TRBJ2-1; D is possibly TRBD1 (8 bases). The V gene lost 3 bases and the J gene lost 7 bases, with 28 bases spanning the gap. The CDR3 consists of 19 residues. CDR1 is SGHTA and CDR2 is FQGNSA in the germline V gene. The CDR3 here is CASSFSTGVSREARNEQFF. CDR3 DNA sequence: TGTGCCAGCAGCTTTTCGACAGGGGTTAGTCGGGAGGCGCGGAATGAGCAGTTCTTC. Full variable domain (outside the CDR3, taken from reference TRBV7-2 and TRBJ2-1): GAGVSQSPSNKVTEKGKDVELRCDPISGHTALYWYRQSLGQGLEFLIYFQGNSAPDKSGLPSDRFSAERTGGSVSTLTIQRTQQEDSAVYLCASSFSTGVSREARNEQFFGPGTRLTVL.

The V call is TRBV29-1, the J call TRBJ2-2; maybe TRBD1 (5 bases). This CDR3 has 13 residues. In germline, CDR1 is SQVTM, CDR2 ANQGSEA. V shed 3 bases and J shed 3 bases, with 8 bases lying between them. The chain's CDR3 is CSVDRADTGELFF. The CDR3 DNA reads as TGCAGCGTTGACAGGGCGGACACCGGGGAGCTGTTTTTT.

This clone was seen repeatedly, ten times or more. The chain's CDR3 is CASRPGGLKAGELFF. The CDR3 coding sequence is TGTGCCAGCAGACCCGGGGGGTTAAAGGCCGGGGAGCTGTTTTTT. The rearrangement uses TRBV27 and TRBJ2-2, with 7 bases that match TRBD2. CDR3 size: 15 residues. Germline V gene sequence: CDR1 MNHEY, CDR2 SMNVEV (reference sequence). After removal of 6 bases from V and 6 bases from J, the junction contained 10 bases not matched to a gene.